This T cell receptor beta chain comes out of a study of T cell responses to AZD1222 COVID-19 vaccine. Study-level findings and limits: Recipients of AZD1222 seropositive at baseline numbered only 5 or 6. Compared with day 0, the breadth and depth of the Spike-specific TCR repertoire rose significantly after two doses of AZD1222. Repertoire collection took place solely once the T cell response had peaked. Regions left unmutated in variants are reportedly the target of nearly half of spike-specific TCRs.

Repertoires were generated with immunoSEQ multiplex PCR, while TCRdb's copy carries only in-frame clones and drops some. The table shows about 160,000 clones, with 92% occurring only once. This clone was seen only once. The antigen remains undetermined. Looked up from germline, CDR1 is MDHEN and CDR2 is SYDVKM. CDR3 length equals 13 residues. The ends were cut back, 5 bases at V and 3 bases at J, with 11 bases in the middle. The source is an adult in good health. The source was peripheral blood, collected on day 0 of MenACWY control vaccination. V usage is TRBV28 and J usage is TRBJ2-7; D assignment may be TRBD1 or TRBD2 (5 bases each). CDR3: CASSPGAGYEQYF. Here the CDR3 DNA reads TGTGCCAGCAGTCCCGGGGCCGGCTACGAGCAGTACTTC.